This passage covers 3 T cell receptor beta chains from one sample sequenced in a study of cytomegalovirus exposure and HLA in healthy donors. PCR involved 60 Vbeta and 13 Jbeta primers. Profiling relied on immunoSEQ multiplex PCR, and the TCRdb table lists in-frame clones only, not all of them. The sample records some 190,000 clones, 78% being singletons. The sample taken for sequencing was PBMCs. The receptors come from a female donor in good health and CMV-seronegative.

The V gene is TRBV5-1, the J gene TRBJ1-6; D is perhaps TRBD1 (6 bases). The CDR3 contains 15 residues. Germline-derived CDR1 and CDR2 are SGHRS and YFSETQ. Trimming removed 6 bases from V and 9 bases from J, with 19 bases in between. The CDR3 protein is CASTPTGNFGSPLHF. CDR3 sequence (DNA): TGCGCCAGCACCCCAACAGGGAATTTCGGTTCACCCCTCCACTTT.

The V and J genes are TRBV27 and TRBJ1-4; D not certain. CDR3 size: 13 residues. The germline V gene encodes CDR1 MNHEY and CDR2 SMNVEV (reference sequence). V dropped 3 bases and J dropped 12 bases, with 14 bases sitting between them. The CDR3 DNA follows: TGTGCCAGCAGTTTCGCGCCGGGTCCTCAACTGTTTTTT. Its protein is CASSFAPGPQLFF. Supplemented by reference TRBV27 and TRBJ1-4, the full variable domain reads EAQVTQNPRYLITVTGKKLTVTCSQNMNHEYMSWYRQDPGLGLRQIYYSMNVEVTDKGDVPEGYKVSRKEKRNFPLILESPSPNQTSLYFCASSFAPGPQLFFGSGTQLSVL.

Comments on this clone: Other DNA sequences within the sample encode an identical CDR3. V and J are TRBV5-1 and TRBJ2-3, with 14 bases identical to TRBD2. The CDR3 loop spans 16 amino acids. J was trimmed by 2 bases and V by 3 bases; bases with no gene match: 2. Germline CDR1 is SGHRS and CDR2 is YFSETQ. CDR3 residues: CASSSGLAGVTDTQYF. The CDR3 DNA reads as TGCGCCAGCAGCTCGGGACTAGCGGGGGTCACAGATACGCAGTATTTT. Combining the CDR3 with reference TRBV5-1 and TRBJ2-3 gives the whole variable domain KAGVTQTPRYLIKTRGQQVTLSCSPISGHRSVSWYQQTPGQGLQFLFEYFSETQRNKGNFPGRFSGRQFSNSRSEMNVSTLELGDSALYLCASSSGLAGVTDTQYFGPGTRLTVL.